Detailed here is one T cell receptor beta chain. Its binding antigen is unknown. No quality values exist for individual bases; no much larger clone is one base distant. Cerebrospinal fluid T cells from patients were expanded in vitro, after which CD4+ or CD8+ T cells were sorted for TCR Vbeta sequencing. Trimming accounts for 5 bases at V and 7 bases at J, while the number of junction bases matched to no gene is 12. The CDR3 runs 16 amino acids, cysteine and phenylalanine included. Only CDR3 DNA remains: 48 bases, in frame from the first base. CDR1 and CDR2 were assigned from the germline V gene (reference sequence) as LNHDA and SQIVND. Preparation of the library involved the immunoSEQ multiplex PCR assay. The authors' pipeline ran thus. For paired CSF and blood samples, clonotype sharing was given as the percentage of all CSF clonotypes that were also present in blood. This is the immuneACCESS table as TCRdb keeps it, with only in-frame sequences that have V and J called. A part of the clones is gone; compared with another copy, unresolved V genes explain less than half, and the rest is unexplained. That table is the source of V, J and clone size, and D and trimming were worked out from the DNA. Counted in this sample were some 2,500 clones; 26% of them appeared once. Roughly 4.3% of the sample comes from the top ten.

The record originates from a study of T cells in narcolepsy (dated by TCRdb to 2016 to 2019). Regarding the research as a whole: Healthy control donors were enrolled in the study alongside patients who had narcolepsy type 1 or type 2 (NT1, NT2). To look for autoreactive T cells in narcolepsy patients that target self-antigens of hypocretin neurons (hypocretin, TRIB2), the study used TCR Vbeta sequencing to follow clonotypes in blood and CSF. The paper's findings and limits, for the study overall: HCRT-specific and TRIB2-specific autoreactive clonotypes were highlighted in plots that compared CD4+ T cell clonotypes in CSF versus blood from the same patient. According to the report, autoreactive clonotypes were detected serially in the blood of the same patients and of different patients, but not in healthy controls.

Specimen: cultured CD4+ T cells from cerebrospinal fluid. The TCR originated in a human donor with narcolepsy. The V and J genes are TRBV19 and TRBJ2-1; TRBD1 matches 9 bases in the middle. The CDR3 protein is CASSYLPGQGRNEQFF. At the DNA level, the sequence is TGTGCCAGTAGTTACCTACCGGGACAGGGAAGAAATGAGCAGTTCTTC.